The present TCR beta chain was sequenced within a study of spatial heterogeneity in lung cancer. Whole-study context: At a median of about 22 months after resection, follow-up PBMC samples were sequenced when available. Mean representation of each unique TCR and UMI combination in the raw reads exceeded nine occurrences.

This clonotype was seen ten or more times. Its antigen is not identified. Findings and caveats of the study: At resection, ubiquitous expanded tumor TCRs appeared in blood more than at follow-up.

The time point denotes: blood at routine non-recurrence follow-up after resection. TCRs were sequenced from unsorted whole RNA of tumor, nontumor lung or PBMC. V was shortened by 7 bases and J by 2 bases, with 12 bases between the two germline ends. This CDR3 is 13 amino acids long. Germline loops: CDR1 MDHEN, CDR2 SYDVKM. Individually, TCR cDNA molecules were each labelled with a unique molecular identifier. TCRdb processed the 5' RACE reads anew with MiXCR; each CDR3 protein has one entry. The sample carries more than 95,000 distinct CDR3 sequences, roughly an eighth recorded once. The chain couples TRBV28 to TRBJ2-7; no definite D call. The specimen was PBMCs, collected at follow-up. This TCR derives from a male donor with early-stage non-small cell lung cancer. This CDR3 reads CASTTNKAYEQYF. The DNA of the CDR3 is TGTGCCAGCACCACAAATAAGGCCTACGAGCAGTACTTC. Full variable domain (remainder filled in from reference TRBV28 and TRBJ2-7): DVKVTQSSRYLVKRTGEKVFLECVQDMDHENMFWYRQDPGLGLRLIYFSYDVKMKEKGDIPEGYSVSREKKERFSLILESASTNQTSMYLCASTTNKAYEQYFGPGTRLTVT.